Below, 2 T cell receptor beta chains from the same sample are listed, as sequenced in a study of T cell repertoires in cytomegalovirus infection. Antigen specificity for these receptors is unknown. MiXCR, run by TCRdb on the reads, gives a single entry per CDR3 protein. This sample has about 890,000 distinct CDR3 sequences, with approximately 33% found just once. This material consisted of cultured CD8+ T cells from PBMCs, taken from culture after CMV antigen stimulation. The receptors come from a human donor in good health (CMV status not recorded). Some clones in this sample may be carry-over from other donors' samples.

The chain employs TRBV27 and TRBJ1-2; D is ambiguous. The germline V gene has CDR1 MNHEY and CDR2 SMNVEV (reference sequence). V was trimmed by 4 bases and J by 4 bases, leaving 16 bases between them. The CDR3 extends over 15 amino acids. CDR3 in amino acids: CASSSTPRTFYGYTF. The DNA for the CDR3 is TGTGCCAGCAGTTCGACACCAAGGACCTTCTATGGCTACACCTTC.

The V and J genes are TRBV5-1 and TRBJ2-1; TRBD2 matches at 8 bases. Unmatched junction bases numbered 10, after V lost 4 bases and J lost 4 bases. This CDR3 contains 16 residues. Germline CDR1 reads SGHRS; CDR2 reads YFSETQ. The CDR3 sequence is CASSVPRGGSYNEQFF. Here the CDR3 DNA reads TGCGCCAGCAGCGTGCCCCGGGGGGGCAGTTACAATGAGCAGTTCTTC.